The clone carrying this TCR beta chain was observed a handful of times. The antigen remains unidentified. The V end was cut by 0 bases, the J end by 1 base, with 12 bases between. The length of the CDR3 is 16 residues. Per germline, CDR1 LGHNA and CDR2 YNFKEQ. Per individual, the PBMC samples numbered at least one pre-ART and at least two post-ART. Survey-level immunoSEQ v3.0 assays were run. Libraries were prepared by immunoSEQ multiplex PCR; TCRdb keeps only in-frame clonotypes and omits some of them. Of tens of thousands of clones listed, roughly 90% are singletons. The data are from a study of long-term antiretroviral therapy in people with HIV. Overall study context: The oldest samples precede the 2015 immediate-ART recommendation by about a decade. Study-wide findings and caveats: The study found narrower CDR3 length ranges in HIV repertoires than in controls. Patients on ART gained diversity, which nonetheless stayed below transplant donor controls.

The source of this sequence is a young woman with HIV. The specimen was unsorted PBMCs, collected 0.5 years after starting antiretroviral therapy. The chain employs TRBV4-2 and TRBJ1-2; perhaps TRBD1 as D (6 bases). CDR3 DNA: TGTGCCAGCAGCCAAGAGGGGTCAGGGGTTAACTATGGCTACACCTTC. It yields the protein CASSQEGSGVNYGYTF.